This T cell receptor (beta chain) was recovered during a study of T cell repertoires in cytomegalovirus infection. Study-level background: Well-studied HLA-B-restricted epitopes and recently identified HLA-C-restricted epitopes of CMV were both used in the study.

Germline CDR1 and CDR2: KGHDR and SFDVKD. Between the trimmed V and J ends, which lost 3 bases and 1 base, there was a span of 23 bases. The CDR3 consists of 19 residues. TCRdb re-called the reads through MiXCR, storing one row per CDR3 protein. The sample lists around 750,000 distinct CDR3 sequences, about 33% seen once, with around an eighth in the top ten. This clonotype is a singleton in its sample. Its antigen is unknown. Sequencing was performed on cultured CD8+ T cells from PBMCs, taken from culture after CMV antigen stimulation. The V gene is TRBV24-1, the J gene TRBJ1-2; no clear D. This clonotype originated in a human donor in good health (CMV status not recorded). Some clones in this sample may be carry-over from other donors' samples. CDR3 in amino acids: CATSDPWFGPSFGNYGYTF. In DNA form, the CDR3 reads TGTGCCACCAGTGATCCCTGGTTCGGGCCGTCCTTCGGTAACTATGGCTACACCTTC.